This TCR beta chain was profiled in a study of early T cells in non-severe SARS-CoV-2 infection. Study in general: From unsorted whole blood, bulk RNA was sequenced, and the chains remained unpaired.

The CDR3 runs to 13 residues. The germline V gene has CDR1 SQVTM and CDR2 ANQGSEA. V shed 5 bases and J shed 0 bases, with 10 bases lying between them. TCRdb passed the 5' RACE reads through MiXCR, listing each CDR3 protein once. The profile covers more than 90,000 distinct CDR3 sequences, with around 10% appearing a single time and approximately 5.3% taken by the ten largest. The sequence was obtained from an adult who was a healthcare worker with PCR-confirmed SARS-CoV-2 infection or an uninfected control (not recorded which). The rearrangement uses TRBV29-1 and TRBJ1-1; D perhaps matches TRBD1 (5 bases). The material sequenced was whole blood. As DNA, the CDR3 is TGCAGCGTTAACAGGAACATGAACACTGAAGCTTTCTTT. Its translation: CSVNRNMNTEAFF.